A single sample gave rise to the 2 T cell receptor beta chains below, sequenced in a study of cytomegalovirus exposure and HLA in healthy donors. The protocol was immunoSEQ multiplex PCR, while the TCRdb copy is restricted to in-frame clones and leaves out a portion. Counted here are around 86,000 clones, around 93% occurring once; the ten biggest clones make up 1.1%. Sequenced: PBMCs. The receptors originated from a woman in her twenties or thirties in good health and CMV-seropositive.

J is TRBJ1-1 and V is TRBV1. TRBV1 is annotated as a pseudogene. The CDR3 runs 15 residues. CDR3 protein: CTSSQNPSGNTEAFF. CDR3 sequence (DNA): TGCACCAGCAGCCAAAATCCTAGCGGGAACACTGAAGCTTTCTTT.

The CDR3 region has the DNA TGTGCCAGCAGCTTCGGCAGGGGGACTCAGCCCCAGCATTTT. It encodes CASSFGRGTQPQHF. The J gene is TRBJ1-5, the V gene TRBV7-9; 7 nucleotides align to TRBD1. This CDR3 is 14 amino acids long. Per the germline V gene, CDR1 is SEHNR and CDR2 is FQNEAQ (reference sequence). After removal of 3 bases from V and 6 bases from J, the junction contained 5 bases not matched to a gene.